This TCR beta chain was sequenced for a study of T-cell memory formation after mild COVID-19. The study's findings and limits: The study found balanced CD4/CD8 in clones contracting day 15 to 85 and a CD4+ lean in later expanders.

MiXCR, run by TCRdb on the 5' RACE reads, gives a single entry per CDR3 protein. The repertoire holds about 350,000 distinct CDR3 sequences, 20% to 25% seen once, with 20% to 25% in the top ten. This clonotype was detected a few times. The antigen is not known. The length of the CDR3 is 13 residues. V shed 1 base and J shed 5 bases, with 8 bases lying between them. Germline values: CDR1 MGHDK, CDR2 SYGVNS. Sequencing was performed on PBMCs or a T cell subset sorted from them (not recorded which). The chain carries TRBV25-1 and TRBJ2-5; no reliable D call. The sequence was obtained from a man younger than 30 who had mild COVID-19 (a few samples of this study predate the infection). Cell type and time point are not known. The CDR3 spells CASSELVTETQYF. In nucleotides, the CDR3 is TGTGCCAGCAGTGAATTGGTTACGGAGACCCAGTACTTC.